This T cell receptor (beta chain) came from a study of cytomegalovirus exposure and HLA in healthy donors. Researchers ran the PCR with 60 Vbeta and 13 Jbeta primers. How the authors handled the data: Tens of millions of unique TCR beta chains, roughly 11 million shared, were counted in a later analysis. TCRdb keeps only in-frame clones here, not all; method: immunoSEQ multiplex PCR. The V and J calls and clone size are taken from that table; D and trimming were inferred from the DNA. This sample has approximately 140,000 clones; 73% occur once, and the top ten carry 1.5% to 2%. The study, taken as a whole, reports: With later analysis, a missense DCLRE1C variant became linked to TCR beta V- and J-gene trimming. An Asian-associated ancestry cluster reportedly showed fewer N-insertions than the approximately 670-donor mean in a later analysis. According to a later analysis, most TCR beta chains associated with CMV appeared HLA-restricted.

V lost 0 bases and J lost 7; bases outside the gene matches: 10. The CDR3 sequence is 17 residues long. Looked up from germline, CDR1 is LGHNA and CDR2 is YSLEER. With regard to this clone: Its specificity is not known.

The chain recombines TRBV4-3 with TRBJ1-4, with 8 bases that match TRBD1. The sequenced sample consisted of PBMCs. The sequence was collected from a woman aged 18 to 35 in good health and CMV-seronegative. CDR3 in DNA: TGCGCCAGCAGCCAAGAGTCTAGGACAGGGAATGGTGAAAAACTGTTTTTT. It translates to CASSQESRTGNGEKLFF.